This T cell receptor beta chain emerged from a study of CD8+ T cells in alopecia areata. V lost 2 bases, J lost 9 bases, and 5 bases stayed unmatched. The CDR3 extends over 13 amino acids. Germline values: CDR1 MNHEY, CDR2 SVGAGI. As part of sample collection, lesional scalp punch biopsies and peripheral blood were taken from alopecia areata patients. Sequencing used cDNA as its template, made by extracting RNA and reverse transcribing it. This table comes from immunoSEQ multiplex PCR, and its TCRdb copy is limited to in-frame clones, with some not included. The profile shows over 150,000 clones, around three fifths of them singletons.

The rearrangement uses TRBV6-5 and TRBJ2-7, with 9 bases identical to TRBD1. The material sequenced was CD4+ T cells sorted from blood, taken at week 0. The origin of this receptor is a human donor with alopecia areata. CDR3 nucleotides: TGTGCCAGCAGTTACCGGACAGGGGAAGGGCAGTACTTC. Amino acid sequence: CASSYRTGEGQYF.